This T cell receptor (beta chain) emerged from a study of PD-L1 blockade in urothelial cancer. Some clones are missing from TCRdb's copy, which holds only in-frame ones; the method was immunoSEQ multiplex PCR. The sample holds more than 45,000 clones, more than 70% seen once. The CDR3 extends over 15 amino acids. With 2 bases removed from V and 4 bases from J, the gap between germline ends came to 11 bases. Germline lookup yields CDR1 SGHNT and CDR2 YENEEA. The chain recombines TRBV11-3 with TRBJ2-2; maybe TRBD2 (6 bases). The TCR originated in a man of 80 years or more with urothelial cancer. Here the sequenced sample was PBMCs, taken around atezolizumab (anti-PD-L1) treatment. In DNA, the CDR3 is TGTGCCAGCAGCTTATTGGGGGGAGGCACCGGGGAGCTGTTTTTT. It encodes CASSLLGGGTGELFF.